The sample holds a few counts of the clone carrying this T cell receptor (beta chain). A second PCR, run for 7 to 11 cycles, used a sample-barcoded 5' primer plus a J-beta primer mix. Every single cDNA molecule received a tag from a template-switch adaptor with 12 random nucleotides. At least 2.5 million CDR3-containing paired-end reads were obtained per sample. One entry per CDR3 protein results from TCRdb running MiXCR on the 5' RACE reads. This sample has roughly 2 million distinct CDR3 sequences, with less than 50% found just once. The data were obtained in a study of blood T cells in healthy people across ages. The sequence derives from a woman aged 40 to 50 in good health. Sequenced material: blood.

The CDR3 spells CASSPMTRNQETQYF. The CDR3 region has the DNA TGTGCCAGCAGCCCGATGACTAGAAACCAAGAGACCCAGTACTTC. V is TRBV7-2 and J is TRBJ2-5, with D perhaps TRBD2 (6 bases). Germline loops: CDR1 SGHTA, CDR2 FQGNSA. The CDR3 contains 15 residues. The germline V and J ends were trimmed by 5 bases and 0 bases, with 13 bases remaining between them.